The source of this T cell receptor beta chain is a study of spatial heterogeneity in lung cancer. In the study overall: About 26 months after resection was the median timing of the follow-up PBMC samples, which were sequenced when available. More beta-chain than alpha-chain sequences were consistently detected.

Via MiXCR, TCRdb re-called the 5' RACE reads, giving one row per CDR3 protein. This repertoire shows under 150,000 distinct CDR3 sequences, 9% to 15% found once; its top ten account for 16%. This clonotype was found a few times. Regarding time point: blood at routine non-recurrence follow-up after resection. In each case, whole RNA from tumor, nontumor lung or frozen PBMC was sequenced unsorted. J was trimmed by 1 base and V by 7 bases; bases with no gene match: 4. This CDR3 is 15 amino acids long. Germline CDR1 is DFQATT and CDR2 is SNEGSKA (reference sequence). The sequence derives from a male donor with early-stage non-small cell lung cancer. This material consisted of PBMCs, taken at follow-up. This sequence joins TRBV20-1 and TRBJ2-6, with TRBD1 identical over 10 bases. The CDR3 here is CSVGQGRSGANVLTF. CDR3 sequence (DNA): TGCAGTGTGGGACAGGGGAGGTCTGGGGCCAACGTCCTGACTTTC.